These 5 T cell receptor beta chains were sequenced from one sample in a study of blood T cell repertoires in COVID-19. Profiled with immunoSEQ multiplex PCR; TCRdb holds only in-frame clones, not every one. The sample holds fewer than 450,000 clones, 87% seen once. Sequenced sample: peripheral blood. All receptors derive from a woman aged 45-60 years with COVID-19, enrolled during active disease.

The chain has TRBV11-3 and TRBJ2-3; possible D gene TRBD1, 5 bases. The CDR3 loop spans 16 amino acids. V lost 2 bases and J lost 1, with 13 bases in between. The germline V gene encodes CDR1 SGHNT and CDR2 YENEEA. CDR3 DNA sequence: TGTGCCAGCAGCTTACAGCGCCAAGGGGGCACAGATACGCAGTATTTT. Residues: CASSLQRQGGTDTQYF.

The rearrangement joins TRBV6-5 to TRBJ1-2; D ambiguous. Germline V lookup: CDR1 MNHEY, CDR2 SVGAGI. The V end lost 4 bases, the J end lost 2 bases, and 8 bases lay between the germline ends. The CDR3 extends over 13 amino acids. CDR3 coding DNA: TGTGCCAGCAGTTTGGGCAGGAACTATGGCTACACCTTC. As protein: CASSLGRNYGYTF.

This sequence joins TRBV19 and TRBJ2-6; D gene ambiguous. V dropped 7 bases and J dropped 2 bases, with 15 bases sitting between them. The CDR3 spans 16 residues. Germline CDR1 is LNHDA and CDR2 is SQIVND (reference sequence). DNA of the CDR3: TGTGCCAGTACCACCCCTAGGAGTACTGGGGCCAACGTCCTGACTTTC. Translating it yields CASTTPRSTGANVLTF.

The V call is TRBV5-1, the J call TRBJ1-2, with D possibly matching TRBD1 (6 bases). Germline lookup yields CDR1 SGHRS and CDR2 YFSETQ. The CDR3 contains 15 residues. Trimming took 4 bases from V and 8 from J, leaving 21 bases between them. The DNA for the CDR3 is TGCGCCAGCAGCCTAGGACCCTCCTTTAGGGGGGGCTACACCTTC. Its protein is CASSLGPSFRGGYTF.

This chain uses TRBV11-1 with TRBJ2-3; a possible D gene is TRBD1 (5 bases). Germline CDR1 reads SGHAT; CDR2 reads FQDESV (reference sequence). Deletions cut 4 bases from V and 2 bases from J, with 10 bases between. The CDR3 extends over 14 amino acids. The CDR3 protein is CASSWPDTTDTQYF. The CDR3 DNA reads as TGTGCCAGCAGCTGGCCGGACACCACAGATACGCAGTATTTT. The variable domain in full, completed from reference TRBV11-1 and TRBJ2-3, reads EAEVAQSPRYKITEKSQAVAFWCDPISGHATLYWYRQILGQGPELLVQFQDESVVDDSQLPKDRFSAERLKGVDSTLKIQPAELGDSAMYLCASSWPDTTDTQYFGPGTRLTVL.